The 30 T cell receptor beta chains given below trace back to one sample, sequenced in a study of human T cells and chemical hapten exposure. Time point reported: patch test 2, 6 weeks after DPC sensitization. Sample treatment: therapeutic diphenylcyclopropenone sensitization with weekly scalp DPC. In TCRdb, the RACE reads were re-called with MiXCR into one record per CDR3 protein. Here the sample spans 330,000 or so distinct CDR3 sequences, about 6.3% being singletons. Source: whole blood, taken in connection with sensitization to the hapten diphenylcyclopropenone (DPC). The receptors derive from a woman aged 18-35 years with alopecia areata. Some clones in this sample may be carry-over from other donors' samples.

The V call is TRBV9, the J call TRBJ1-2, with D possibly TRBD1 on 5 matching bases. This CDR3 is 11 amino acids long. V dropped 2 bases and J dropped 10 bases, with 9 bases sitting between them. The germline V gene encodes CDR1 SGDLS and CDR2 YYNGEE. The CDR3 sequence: CASSVQGVYTF. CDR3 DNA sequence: TGTGCCAGCAGCGTCCAGGGCGTCTACACCTTC.

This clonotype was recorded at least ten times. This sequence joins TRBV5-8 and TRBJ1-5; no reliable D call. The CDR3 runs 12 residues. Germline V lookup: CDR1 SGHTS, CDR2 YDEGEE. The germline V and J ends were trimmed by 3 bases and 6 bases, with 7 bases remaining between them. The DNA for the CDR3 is TGTGCCAGCAGCTCCCTCCTTCAGCCCCAGCATTTT. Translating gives CASSSLLQPQHF.

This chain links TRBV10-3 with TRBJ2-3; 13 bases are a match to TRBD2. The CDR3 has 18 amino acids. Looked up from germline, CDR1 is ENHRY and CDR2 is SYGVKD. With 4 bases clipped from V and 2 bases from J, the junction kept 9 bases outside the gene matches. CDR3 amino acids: CAISGRLAGGLTTDTQYF. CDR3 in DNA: TGTGCCATCAGTGGTCGACTAGCGGGGGGCCTTACCACAGATACGCAGTATTTT.

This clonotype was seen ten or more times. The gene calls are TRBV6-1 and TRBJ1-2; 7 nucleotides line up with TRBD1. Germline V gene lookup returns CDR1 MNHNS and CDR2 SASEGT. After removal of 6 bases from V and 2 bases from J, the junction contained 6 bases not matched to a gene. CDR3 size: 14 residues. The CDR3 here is CASRRDSLNYGYTF. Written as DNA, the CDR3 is TGTGCCAGCAGGAGGGACAGCCTAAACTATGGCTACACCTTC.

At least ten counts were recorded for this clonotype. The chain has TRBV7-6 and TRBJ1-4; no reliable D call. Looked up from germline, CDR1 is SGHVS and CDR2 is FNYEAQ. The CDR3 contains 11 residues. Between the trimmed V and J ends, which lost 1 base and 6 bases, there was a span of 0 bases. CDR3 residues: CASSLDEKLFF. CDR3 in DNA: TGTGCCAGCAGCTTAGATGAAAAACTGTTTTTT.

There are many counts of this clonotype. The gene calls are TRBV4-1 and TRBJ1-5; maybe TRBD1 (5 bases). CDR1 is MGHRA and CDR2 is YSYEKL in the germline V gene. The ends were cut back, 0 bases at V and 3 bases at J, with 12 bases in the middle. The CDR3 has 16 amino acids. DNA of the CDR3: TGCGCCAGCAGCCAAGAAGTTGGGGGGAACAATCAGCCCCAGCATTTT. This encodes CASSQEVGGNNQPQHF.

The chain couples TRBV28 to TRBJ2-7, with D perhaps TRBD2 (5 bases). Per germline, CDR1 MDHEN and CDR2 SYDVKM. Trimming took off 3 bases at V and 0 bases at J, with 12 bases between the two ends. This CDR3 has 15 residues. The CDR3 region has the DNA TGTGCCAGCAGTTTTCTAATACGGGACTCCTACGAGCAGTACTTC. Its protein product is CASSFLIRDSYEQYF.

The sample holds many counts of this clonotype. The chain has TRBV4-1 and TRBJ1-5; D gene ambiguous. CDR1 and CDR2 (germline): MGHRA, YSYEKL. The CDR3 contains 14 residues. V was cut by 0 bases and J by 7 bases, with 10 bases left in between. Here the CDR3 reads CASSQDVTTQPQHF. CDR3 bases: TGCGCCAGCAGCCAAGATGTCACAACACAGCCCCAGCATTTT.

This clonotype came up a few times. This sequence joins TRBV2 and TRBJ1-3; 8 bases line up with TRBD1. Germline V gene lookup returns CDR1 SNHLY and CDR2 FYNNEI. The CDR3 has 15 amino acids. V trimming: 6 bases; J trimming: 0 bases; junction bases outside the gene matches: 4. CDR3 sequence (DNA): TGTGCCAGCAGCTGGGGGACAGGCTCTGGAAACACCATATATTTT. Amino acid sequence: CASSWGTGSGNTIYF.

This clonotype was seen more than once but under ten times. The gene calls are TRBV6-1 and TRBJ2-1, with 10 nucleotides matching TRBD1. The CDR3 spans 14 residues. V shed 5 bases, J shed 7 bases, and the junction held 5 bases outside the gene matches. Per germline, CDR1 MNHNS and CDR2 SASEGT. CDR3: CASSPWTGGNEQFF. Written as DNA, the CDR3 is TGTGCCAGCAGTCCTTGGACAGGGGGAAATGAGCAGTTCTTC.

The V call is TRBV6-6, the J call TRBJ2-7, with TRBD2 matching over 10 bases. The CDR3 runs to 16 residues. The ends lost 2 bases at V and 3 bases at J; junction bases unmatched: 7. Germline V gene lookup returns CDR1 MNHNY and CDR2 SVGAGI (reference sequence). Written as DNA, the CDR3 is TGTGCCAGCAGTTACGTAGATAGCGGGAGGAGCTACGAGCAGTACTTC. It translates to CASSYVDSGRSYEQYF.

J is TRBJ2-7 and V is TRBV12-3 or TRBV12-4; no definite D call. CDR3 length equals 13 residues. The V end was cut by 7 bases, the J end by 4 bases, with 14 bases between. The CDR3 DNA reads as TGTGCCAGCATGGTAGGGAAAGGGTACGAGCAGTACTTC. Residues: CASMVGKGYEQYF.

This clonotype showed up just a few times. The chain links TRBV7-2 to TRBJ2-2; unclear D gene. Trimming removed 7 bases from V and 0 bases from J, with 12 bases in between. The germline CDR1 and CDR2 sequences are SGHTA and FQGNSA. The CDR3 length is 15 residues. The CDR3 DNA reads TGTGCCAGCAACTTTCGCTGGGCGAACACCGGGGAGCTGTTTTTT. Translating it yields CASNFRWANTGELFF.

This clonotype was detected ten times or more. The CDR3 protein is CASSLSGQALVAQHF. The CDR3 DNA reads as TGTGCCAGCAGTTTATCCGGACAGGCCCTTGTGGCCCAGCATTTT. V is TRBV27 and J is TRBJ1-5; 7 bases line up with TRBD1. This CDR3 is built from 15 residues. CDR1 is MNHEY and CDR2 is SMNVEV in the germline V gene (reference sequence). V trimming: 0 bases; J trimming: 11 bases; junction bases outside the gene matches: 10.

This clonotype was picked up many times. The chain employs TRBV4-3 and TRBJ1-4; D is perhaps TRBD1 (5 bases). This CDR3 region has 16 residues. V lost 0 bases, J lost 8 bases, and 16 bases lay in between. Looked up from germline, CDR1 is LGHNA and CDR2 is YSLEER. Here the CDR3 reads CASSQDLGTEGEKLFF. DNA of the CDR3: TGCGCCAGCAGCCAAGATCTGGGGACCGAAGGGGAAAAACTGTTTTTT.

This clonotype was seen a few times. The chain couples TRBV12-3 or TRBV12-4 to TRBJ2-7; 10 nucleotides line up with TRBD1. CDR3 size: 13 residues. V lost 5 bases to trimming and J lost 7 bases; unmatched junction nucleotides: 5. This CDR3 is CASSLQGQGEQYF. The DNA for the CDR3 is TGTGCCAGCAGTCTACAGGGACAGGGGGAGCAGTACTTC.

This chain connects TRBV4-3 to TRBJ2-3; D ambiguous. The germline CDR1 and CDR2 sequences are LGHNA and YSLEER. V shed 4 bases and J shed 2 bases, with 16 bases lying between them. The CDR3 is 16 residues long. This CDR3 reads CASSPIRQTSTDTQYF. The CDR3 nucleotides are TGCGCCAGCAGCCCTATCAGGCAAACTTCCACAGATACGCAGTATTTT.

DNA for the CDR3: TGTGCCAGCAGTTTAACGACTGGAATATTGTTCTTC. Translating it yields CASSLTTGILFF. The V gene is TRBV28, the J gene TRBJ2-1; no clear D gene. Trimming left V 2 bases short and J 15 bases short, with 14 bases between. Germline CDR1 reads MDHEN; CDR2 reads SYDVKM. This CDR3 spans 12 amino acids.

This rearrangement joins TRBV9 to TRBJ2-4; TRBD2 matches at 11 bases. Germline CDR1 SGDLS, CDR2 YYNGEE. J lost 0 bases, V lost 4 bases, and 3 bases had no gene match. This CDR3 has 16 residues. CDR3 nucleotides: TGTGCCAGCAGCACTAGCGGGGGACTAGCCAAAAACATTCAGTACTTC. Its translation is CASSTSGGLAKNIQYF.

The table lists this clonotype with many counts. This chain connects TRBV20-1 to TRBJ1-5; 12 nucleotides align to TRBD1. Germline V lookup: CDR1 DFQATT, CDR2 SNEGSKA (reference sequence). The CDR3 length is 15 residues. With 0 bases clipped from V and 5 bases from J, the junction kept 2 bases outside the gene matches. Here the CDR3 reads CSARDGTGGYQPQHF. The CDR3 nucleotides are TGCAGTGCTAGAGACGGGACAGGGGGCTATCAGCCCCAGCATTTT.

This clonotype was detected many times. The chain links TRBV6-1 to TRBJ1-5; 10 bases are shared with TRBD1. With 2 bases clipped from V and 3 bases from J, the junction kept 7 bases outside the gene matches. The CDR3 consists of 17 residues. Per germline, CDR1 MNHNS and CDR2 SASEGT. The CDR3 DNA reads TGTGCCAGCAGTGAACTAGGGACAGGGGCCATCAATCAGCCCCAGCATTTT. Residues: CASSELGTGAINQPQHF.

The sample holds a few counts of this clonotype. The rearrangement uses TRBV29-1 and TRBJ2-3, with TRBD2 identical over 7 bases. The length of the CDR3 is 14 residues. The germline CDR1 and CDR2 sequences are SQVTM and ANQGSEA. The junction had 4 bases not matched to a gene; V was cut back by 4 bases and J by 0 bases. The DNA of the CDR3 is TGCAGCGTTGCTAGCGGAACTAGCACAGATACGCAGTATTTT. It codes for CSVASGTSTDTQYF.

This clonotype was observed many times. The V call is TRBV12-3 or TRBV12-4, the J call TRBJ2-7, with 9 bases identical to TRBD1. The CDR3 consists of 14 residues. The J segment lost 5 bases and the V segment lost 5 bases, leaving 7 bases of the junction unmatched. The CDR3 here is CASSDPGQGHEQYF. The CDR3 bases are TGTGCCAGCAGTGATCCGGGACAGGGCCACGAGCAGTACTTC.

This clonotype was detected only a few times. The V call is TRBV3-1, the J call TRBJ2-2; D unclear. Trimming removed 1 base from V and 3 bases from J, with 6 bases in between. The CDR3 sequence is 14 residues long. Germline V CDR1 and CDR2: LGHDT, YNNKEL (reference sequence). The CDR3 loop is CASSQVIHTGELFF. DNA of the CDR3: TGTGCCAGCAGCCAAGTAATCCACACCGGGGAGCTGTTTTTT.

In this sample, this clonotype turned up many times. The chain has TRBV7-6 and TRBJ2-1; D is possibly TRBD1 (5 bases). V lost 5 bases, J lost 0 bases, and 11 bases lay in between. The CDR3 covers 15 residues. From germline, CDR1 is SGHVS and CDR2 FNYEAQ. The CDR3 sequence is CASSLQVSSYNEQFF. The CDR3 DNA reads TGTGCCAGCAGCCTACAGGTCAGCTCCTACAATGAGCAGTTCTTC. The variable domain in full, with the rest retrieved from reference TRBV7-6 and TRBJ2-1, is GAGVSQSPRYKVTKRGQDVALRCDPISGHVSLYWYRQALGQGPEFLTYFNYEAQQDKSGLPNDRFSAERPEGSISTLTIQRTEQRDSAMYRCASSLQVSSYNEQFFGPGTRLTVL.

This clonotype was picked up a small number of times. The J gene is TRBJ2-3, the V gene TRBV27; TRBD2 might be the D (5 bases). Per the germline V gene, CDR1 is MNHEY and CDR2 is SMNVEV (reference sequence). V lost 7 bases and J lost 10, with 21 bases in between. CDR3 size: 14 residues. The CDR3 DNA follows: TGTGCCAGCACCCCCTCAGCGGTGTACGGGGCGCAGTATTTT. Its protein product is CASTPSAVYGAQYF.

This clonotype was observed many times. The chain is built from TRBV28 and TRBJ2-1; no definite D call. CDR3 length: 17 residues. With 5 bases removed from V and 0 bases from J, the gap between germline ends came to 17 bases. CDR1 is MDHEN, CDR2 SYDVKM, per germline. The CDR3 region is CASSPNTWLSSYNEQFF. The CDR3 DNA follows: TGTGCCAGCAGTCCTAACACGTGGCTGAGCTCCTACAATGAGCAGTTCTTC. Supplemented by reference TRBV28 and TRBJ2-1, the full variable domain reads DVKVTQSSRYLVKRTGEKVFLECVQDMDHENMFWYRQDPGLGLRLIYFSYDVKMKEKGDIPEGYSVSREKKERFSLILESASTNQTSMYLCASSPNTWLSSYNEQFFGPGTRLTVL.

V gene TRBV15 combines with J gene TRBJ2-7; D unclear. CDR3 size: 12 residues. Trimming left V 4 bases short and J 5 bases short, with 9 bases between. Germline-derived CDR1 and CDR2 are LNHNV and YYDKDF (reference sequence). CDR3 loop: CATSKATNEQYF. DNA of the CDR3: TGTGCCACCAGCAAGGCGACGAACGAGCAGTACTTC.

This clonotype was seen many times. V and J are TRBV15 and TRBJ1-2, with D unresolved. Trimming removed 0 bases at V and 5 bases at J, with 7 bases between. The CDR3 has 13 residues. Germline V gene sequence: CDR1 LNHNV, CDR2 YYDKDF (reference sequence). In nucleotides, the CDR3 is TGTGCCACCAGCAGAGATTTCACGTATGGCTACACCTTC. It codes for CATSRDFTYGYTF.

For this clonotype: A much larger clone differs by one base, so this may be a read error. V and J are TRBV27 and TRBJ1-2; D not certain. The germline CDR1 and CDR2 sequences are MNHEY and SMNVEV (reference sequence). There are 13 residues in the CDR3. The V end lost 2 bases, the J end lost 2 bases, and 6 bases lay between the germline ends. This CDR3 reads CASSLPGNYGYTF. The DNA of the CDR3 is TGTGCCAGCAGTTTACCAGGCAACTATGGCTACACCTTC.